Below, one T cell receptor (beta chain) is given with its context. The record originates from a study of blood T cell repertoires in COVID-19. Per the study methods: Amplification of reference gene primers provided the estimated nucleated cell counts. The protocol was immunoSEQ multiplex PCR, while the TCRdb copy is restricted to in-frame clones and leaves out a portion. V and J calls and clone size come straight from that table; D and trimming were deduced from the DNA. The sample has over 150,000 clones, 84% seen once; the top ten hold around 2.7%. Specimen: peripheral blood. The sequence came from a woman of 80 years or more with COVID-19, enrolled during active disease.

The CDR3 is CASSFRTSGFIGELFF. The CDR3 DNA follows: TGTGCCAGCAGCTTCCGGACTAGCGGGTTCATCGGGGAGCTGTTTTTT. The V gene is TRBV11-2, the J gene TRBJ2-2; 11 nucleotides line up with TRBD2. The trim removed 3 bases at V and 7 bases at J, leaving 7 bases unmatched. CDR3 length: 16 amino acids. CDR1 is SGHAT, CDR2 FQNNGV, per germline.